The 4 T cell receptor beta chains reported below all come from one sample, sequenced in a study of vaccination and CD4 T cells after COVID-19. Sequenced with the Oncomine TCR Beta short-read assay was DNA taken from cultured CD4+ T cells. Using the QIAamp micro DNA kit, genomic DNA was extracted from the CD4+ T cells that had been cultured. MiXCR was run by TCRdb on the PCR reads, yielding one entry per CDR3 protein. The table records roughly 11,000 distinct CDR3 sequences, about 29% of them present only once. Treatment of the sample: roughly 10-day PBMC culture with coronavirus spike peptide pools or control peptides (ViraFEST assay). CD4+ T lymphocytes from the unexposed donor were collected before the COVID-19 pandemic (2011-2018). For these TCRs, the target antigens are not known. Sequencing input: CD4+ T cells from blood, cultured in vitro. The receptors come from a human donor in good health.

Only a few counts were recorded for this clonotype. The chain is built from TRBV15 and TRBJ2-3, with TRBD2 matching 9 bases. J gave up 2 bases and V 4 bases, and 7 bases lay outside the gene matches. This CDR3 contains 16 residues. Germline V gene data show CDR1 as LNHNV and CDR2 as YYDKDF (reference sequence). CDR3 DNA sequence: TGTGCCACCAGCACCCGGACTAGCGATCTCACAGATACGCAGTATTTT. Translation gives CATSTRTSDLTDTQYF.

This clonotype ranks as medium-sized (0.01 to 0.1%). This chain uses TRBV20-1 with TRBJ2-7; D is ambiguous. The V end was cut by 0 bases, the J end by 3 bases, with 6 bases between. The CDR3 runs to 12 residues. Per the germline V gene, CDR1 is DFQATT and CDR2 is SNEGSKA (reference sequence). The CDR3 sequence is CSARDSGYEQYF. The CDR3 bases are TGCAGTGCTAGAGACTCAGGCTACGAGCAGTACTTC.

This chain connects TRBV19 to TRBJ2-1; 8 nucleotides line up with TRBD1. V lost 0 bases, J lost 9 bases, and 1 base stayed unmatched. Germline CDR1 reads LNHDA; CDR2 reads SQIVND (reference sequence). The CDR3 runs to 13 residues. The CDR3 loop reads CASSIDRGLEQFF. The CDR3 DNA sequence: TGTGCCAGTAGTATAGACAGGGGGCTTGAGCAGTTCTTC.

V and J are TRBV7-3 and TRBJ2-1; tentatively, D is TRBD2 (5 bases). Germline loops: CDR1 SGHTA, CDR2 FQGTGA. The CDR3 extends over 13 amino acids. Trimming pared 5 bases from V and 10 bases from J, leaving 15 bases between. The CDR3 is CASSLLGRAEQFF. The CDR3 DNA sequence: TGTGCCAGCAGCCTCCTCGGGCGGGCGGAGCAGTTCTTC.